Shown below are 20 T cell receptor beta chains from a single sample sequenced in a study of T-cell reconstitution after alpha-beta-depleted transplantation in children. Preparation of the TCRbeta library involved a method that used unique molecular identifiers. MiXCR was run by TCRdb on the PCR reads, yielding one entry per CDR3 protein. The table includes about 190,000 distinct CDR3 sequences, about 6.8% detected once. The specimen comprised PBMCs from the stem cell graft donor, sampled from the stem cell graft. Source of these receptors: a human donor who donated a stem cell graft to a child with Wiskott-Aldrich syndrome.

This clonotype was counted at least ten times. This rearrangement joins TRBV18 to TRBJ1-2; 7 positions match TRBD1. V dropped 5 bases and J dropped 14; count of bases not matched to a gene: 11. The length of the CDR3 is 12 residues. Germline CDR1 KGHSH, CDR2 LQKENI. CDR3 in DNA: TGTGCCAGCTCATCGACAGGGATTGGGGGAACCTTC. Translating gives CASSSTGIGGTF.

This clonotype occurred many times. V and J are TRBV5-1 and TRBJ2-3; D is perhaps TRBD2 (6 bases). Germline CDR1 SGHRS, CDR2 YFSETQ. Trimming pared 5 bases from V and 10 bases from J, leaving 11 bases between. CDR3 length equals 11 residues. CDR3: CASREWEAQYF. The CDR3 DNA reads TGCGCCAGCAGGGAGTGGGAGGCGCAGTATTTT. Full variable domain (outside the CDR3, taken from reference TRBV5-1 and TRBJ2-3): KAGVTQTPRYLIKTRGQQVTLSCSPISGHRSVSWYQQTPGQGLQFLFEYFSETQRNKGNFPGRFSGRQFSNSRSEMNVSTLELGDSALYLCASREWEAQYFGPGTRLTVL.

V and J are TRBV5-5 and TRBJ2-7, with D uncertain. Germline V gives CDR1 SGHKS, CDR2 YYEKEE (reference sequence). CDR3 length equals 15 residues. V shed 6 bases and J shed 0 bases, with 16 bases lying between them. The CDR3 coding sequence is TGTGCCAGCATATTCTTCCTGGCGGACTCCTACGAGCAGTACTTC. It encodes CASIFFLADSYEQYF.

This clonotype was observed many times. The chain recombines TRBV12-3 or TRBV12-4 with TRBJ2-1, with 12 nucleotides matching TRBD2. The CDR3 covers 16 residues. V was pared by 1 base and J by 5 bases, with 3 bases of the junction left unmatched. The CDR3 region has the DNA TGTGCCAGCAGTTTAGGTCTAGCGGGAGGGGACAATGAGCAGTTCTTC. As protein: CASSLGLAGGDNEQFF.

The rearrangement joins TRBV14 to TRBJ1-2; D call uncertain. The V end was cut by 3 bases, the J end by 1 base, with 9 bases between. Germline V gene lookup returns CDR1 SGHDN and CDR2 FVKESK. The CDR3 runs to 14 residues. The CDR3 DNA sequence: TGTGCCAGCAGCCAGGTCGCGGGTAACTATGGCTACACCTTC. This translates into CASSQVAGNYGYTF. The variable domain in full, completed from reference TRBV14 and TRBJ1-2, reads EAGVTQFPSHSVIEKGQTVTLRCDPISGHDNLYWYRRVMGKEIKFLLHFVKESKQDESGMPNNRFLAERTGGTYSTLKVQPAELEDSGVYFCASSQVAGNYGYTFGSGTRLTVV.

The genes are TRBV5-1 and TRBJ2-1; 11 bases are shared with TRBD1. Germline lookup yields CDR1 SGHRS and CDR2 YFSETQ. V shed 1 base and J 6 bases; nucleotides not matched to a gene: 9. The CDR3 sequence is 17 residues long. CDR3 sequence reads: CASSLLSRDRGFNEQFF. The DNA of the CDR3 is TGCGCCAGCAGCTTGCTCTCTCGGGACAGGGGGTTCAATGAGCAGTTCTTC. The full variable domain, its missing parts supplied by reference TRBV5-1 and TRBJ2-1, is KAGVTQTPRYLIKTRGQQVTLSCSPISGHRSVSWYQQTPGQGLQFLFEYFSETQRNKGNFPGRFSGRQFSNSRSEMNVSTLELGDSALYLCASSLLSRDRGFNEQFFGPGTRLTVL.

This clonotype was seen a few times. The V and J genes are TRBV5-1 and TRBJ2-7; the match to TRBD1 covers 10 bases. CDR3 length equals 14 residues. The V gene end was trimmed by 9 bases and the J gene end by 2 bases; junction bases not matched to a gene: 8. Per germline, CDR1 SGHRS and CDR2 YFSETQ. The CDR3 protein is CANNPGQGTYEQYF. The CDR3 DNA follows: TGCGCCAATAACCCGGGACAGGGGACCTACGAGCAGTACTTC.

The chain has TRBV3-1 and TRBJ2-2, with D possibly matching TRBD1 (6 bases). Trimming cost V 1 base and J 7 bases, with 10 bases left between them. The length of the CDR3 is 14 residues. Germline V lookup: CDR1 LGHDT, CDR2 YNNKEL (reference sequence). CDR3 in amino acids: CASSQGQGNGELFF. CDR3 DNA sequence: TGTGCCAGCAGCCAAGGGCAGGGGAACGGGGAGCTGTTTTTT.

This clonotype was seen ten or more times. The chain is built from TRBV5-1 and TRBJ2-2; no clear D gene. The CDR3 contains 14 residues. CDR1 is SGHRS and CDR2 is YFSETQ in the germline V gene. V was trimmed by 5 bases and J by 4 bases, leaving 12 bases between them. CDR3 in amino acids: CASRLGVGTGELFF. The CDR3, as DNA: TGCGCCAGCAGATTAGGAGTGGGCACCGGGGAGCTGTTTTTT.

This clonotype was recorded many times. The chain couples TRBV6-1 to TRBJ2-3, with 7 positions matching TRBD2. The CDR3 sequence is 17 residues long. The germline V gene encodes CDR1 MNHNS and CDR2 SASEGT. J was trimmed by 2 bases and V by 1 base; bases with no gene match: 9. In nucleotides, the CDR3 is TGTGCCAGCAGTGAAGGGGGACTACTCCCCCCCACAGATACGCAGTATTTT. The encoded protein is CASSEGGLLPPTDTQYF.

This clonotype showed up many times. The chain combines TRBV18 with TRBJ1-5; unclear D gene. CDR3 length: 15 residues. CDR1 is KGHSH and CDR2 is LQKENI in the germline V gene. The ends were cut back, 3 bases at V and 6 bases at J, with 15 bases in the middle. The CDR3 here is CASSPASGGSQPQHF. The CDR3 bases are TGTGCCAGCTCACCCGCGTCCGGAGGGAGTCAGCCCCAGCATTTT.

This clonotype has ten or more counts. The chain has TRBV5-1 and TRBJ1-2; D remains unclear. Germline CDR1 is SGHRS and CDR2 is YFSETQ. The CDR3 contains 12 residues. V lost 2 bases, J lost 6 bases, and 8 bases lay in between. CDR3 nucleotides: TGCGCCAGCAGCTTAGAAAGTAATGGCTACACCTTC. Amino acids: CASSLESNGYTF.

This clonotype was recorded many times. The chain uses TRBV6-5 and TRBJ1-5; 9 positions match TRBD1. CDR1 and CDR2 (germline): MNHEY, SVGAGI. J gave up 3 bases and V 0 bases, and 9 bases lay outside the gene matches. This CDR3 comprises 18 residues. The CDR3 here is CASSYSPMDRGVNQPQHF. CDR3 nucleotide sequence: TGTGCCAGCAGTTACTCCCCTATGGACAGGGGCGTCAATCAGCCCCAGCATTTT.

The chain has TRBV5-1 and TRBJ2-1, with a possible D match to TRBD1 (5 bases). CDR3 length: 15 residues. Germline lookup yields CDR1 SGHRS and CDR2 YFSETQ. V lost 4 bases and J lost 5, with 16 bases in between. CDR3: CASSPTQGDNNEQFF. In DNA, the CDR3 is TGCGCCAGCAGCCCAACCCAAGGGGATAACAATGAGCAGTTCTTC.

This clonotype was observed a handful of times. J is TRBJ2-2 and V is TRBV2; TRBD1 agrees at 10 bases. The CDR3 is 12 residues long. CDR1 and CDR2 from the germline V gene are SNHLY and FYNNEI. Losses at the gene ends were 8 bases for V and 6 bases for J; bases not matched to a gene: 0. The CDR3 region is CASDRGPGELFF. The CDR3 nucleotides are TGTGCCAGCGACAGGGGGCCCGGGGAGCTGTTTTTT.

This clonotype was seen ten or more times. The J gene is TRBJ1-1, the V gene TRBV20-1; the match to TRBD1 covers 7 bases. V was clipped by 4 bases and J by 11 bases; unmatched bases: 7. Germline V gene lookup returns CDR1 DFQATT and CDR2 SNEGSKA (reference sequence). This CDR3 spans 11 amino acids. CDR3 loop: CSAKDRRYAFF. The CDR3 nucleotides are TGCAGTGCTAAGGACAGGCGATATGCTTTCTTT.

This clonotype was counted ten times or more. V and J are TRBV20-1 and TRBJ2-1; no reliable D call. CDR1 is DFQATT and CDR2 is SNEGSKA in the germline V gene (reference sequence). The CDR3 sequence is 12 residues long. The ends were cut back, 2 bases at V and 9 bases at J, with 11 bases in the middle. CDR3 sequence (DNA): TGCAGTGCTAGATACGCATCGGGTGAGCAGTTCTTC. Translated, it gives CSARYASGEQFF.

This clonotype was found many times. The V and J genes are TRBV11-2 and TRBJ1-3; D is unresolved. The V and J ends lost 4 bases and 2 bases respectively, with 12 bases between them. Looked up from germline, CDR1 is SGHAT and CDR2 is FQNNGV. The CDR3 extends over 15 amino acids. CDR3 region: CASSSTVQTGNTIYF. CDR3 coding DNA: TGTGCCAGCAGCTCCACAGTCCAGACTGGAAACACCATATATTTT.

This clonotype was seen repeatedly, ten times or more. The V call is TRBV10-3, the J call TRBJ2-7; TRBD1 might be the D (5 bases). CDR1 is ENHRY and CDR2 is SYGVKD in the germline V gene. V was trimmed by 10 bases and J by 2 bases, leaving 12 bases between them. This CDR3 is 12 amino acids long. The CDR3 region has the DNA TGTGCCACCGAGGACAAAACCTACGAGCAGTACTTC. Its protein is CATEDKTYEQYF.

In its sample, this clonotype was seen many times. The chain carries TRBV12-3 or TRBV12-4 and TRBJ2-7; maybe TRBD2 (6 bases). There are 14 residues in the CDR3. The ends were cut back, 5 bases at V and 0 bases at J, with 11 bases in the middle. The CDR3 loop is CASSPAGPSYEQYF. The CDR3 region has the DNA TGTGCCAGCAGTCCCGCGGGACCCTCCTACGAGCAGTACTTC.